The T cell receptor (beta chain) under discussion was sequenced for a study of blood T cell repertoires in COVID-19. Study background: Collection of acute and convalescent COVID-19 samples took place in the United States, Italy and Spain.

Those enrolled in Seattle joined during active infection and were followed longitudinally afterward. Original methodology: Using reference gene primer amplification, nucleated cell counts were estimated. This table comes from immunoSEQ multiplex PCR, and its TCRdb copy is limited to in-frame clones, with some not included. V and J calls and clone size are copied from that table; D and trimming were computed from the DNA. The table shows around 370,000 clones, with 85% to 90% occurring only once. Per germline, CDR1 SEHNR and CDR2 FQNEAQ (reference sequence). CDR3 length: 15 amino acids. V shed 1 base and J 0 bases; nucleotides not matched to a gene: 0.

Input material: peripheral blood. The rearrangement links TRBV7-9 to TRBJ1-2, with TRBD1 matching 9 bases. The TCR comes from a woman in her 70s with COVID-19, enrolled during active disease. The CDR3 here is CASSLGQGANYGYTF. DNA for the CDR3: TGTGCCAGCAGCTTAGGACAGGGGGCTAACTATGGCTACACCTTC. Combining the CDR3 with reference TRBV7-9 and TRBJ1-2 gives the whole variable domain DTGVSQNPRHKITKRGQNVTFRCDPISEHNRLYWYRQTLGQGPEFLTYFQNEAQLEKSRLLSDRFSAERPKGSFSTLEIQRTEQGDSAMYLCASSLGQGANYGYTFGSGTRLTVV.